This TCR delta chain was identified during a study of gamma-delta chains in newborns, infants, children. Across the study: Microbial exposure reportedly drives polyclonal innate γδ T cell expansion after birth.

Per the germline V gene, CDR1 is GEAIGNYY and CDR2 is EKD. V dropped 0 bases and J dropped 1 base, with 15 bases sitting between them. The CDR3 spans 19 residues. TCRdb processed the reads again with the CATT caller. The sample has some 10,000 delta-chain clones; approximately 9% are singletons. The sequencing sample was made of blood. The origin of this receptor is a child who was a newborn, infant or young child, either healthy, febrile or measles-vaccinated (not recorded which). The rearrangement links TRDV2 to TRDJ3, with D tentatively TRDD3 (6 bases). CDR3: CACDTAGGLGSWDTRQMFF. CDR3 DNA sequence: TGTGCCTGTGACACCGCCGGGGGACTTGGGTCCTGGGACACCCGACAGATGTTTTTC.